The present TCR beta chain was sequenced within a study of blood T cells in healthy people across ages. Notes on the study in general: Across the age range, TCR beta diversity per million T cells fell in a roughly linear way.

The CDR3 loop spans 11 amino acids. The V end was cut by 6 bases, the J end by 11 bases, with 14 bases between. Germline V lookup: CDR1 SGHTA, CDR2 FQGNSA. This clonotype has just a few counts. Its cognate antigen is unknown. Primers used in a second PCR of roughly 6 to 12 cycles were a sample-barcoded 5' primer and a J-beta primer mix. Each cDNA was tagged by a template-switch adaptor containing 12 random nucleotides. TCRdb passed the 5' RACE reads through MiXCR, listing each CDR3 protein once. The sample holds hundreds of thousands of distinct CDR3 sequences; approximately 25% are singletons and the top ten take under 9.5%. Isolation yielded PBMCs, at least 6 million per sample, in every case. These same data were also listed under a study on T cells of mothers and their children. From that report: The TCR beta CDR3 read count exceeded 9.5 million for each mother and was several million for each child.

The sample consisted of blood. The chain employs TRBV7-2 and TRBJ2-7; perhaps TRBD2 as D (6 bases). This clonotype originated in a boy aged 5-17 years in good health. DNA for the CDR3: TGTGCCAGCAGTACCGGGCTAGCGAAGTACTTC. This encodes CASSTGLAKYF.